This T cell receptor beta chain was identified in a study of blood T cell repertoires in COVID-19. Looking at the study overall: Acute-phase and convalescent COVID-19 samples originated in the United States, Italy and Spain.

Per the study methods: The assay estimated nucleated cells by amplifying reference gene primers. TCRdb keeps only in-frame clones here, not all; method: immunoSEQ multiplex PCR. That table gives V, J and clone size, and the DNA gave D and trimming. The table has just over 150,000 clones, around 83% seen once. The ends were cut back, 4 bases at V and 4 bases at J, with 14 bases in the middle. Germline lookup yields CDR1 WNHNN and CDR2 SYGVQD (reference sequence). The CDR3 sequence is 15 residues long. The receptor was derived from a woman in her forties or fifties with acute or convalescent COVID-19. The sequenced material came from peripheral blood. The gene calls are TRBV10-1 and TRBJ2-4, with a tentative D call TRBD1 (5 bases). CDR3 DNA: TGCGCCAGCAGTGGAGACAGAGATCATAAAAACATTCAGTACTTC. Protein product: CASSGDRDHKNIQYF.